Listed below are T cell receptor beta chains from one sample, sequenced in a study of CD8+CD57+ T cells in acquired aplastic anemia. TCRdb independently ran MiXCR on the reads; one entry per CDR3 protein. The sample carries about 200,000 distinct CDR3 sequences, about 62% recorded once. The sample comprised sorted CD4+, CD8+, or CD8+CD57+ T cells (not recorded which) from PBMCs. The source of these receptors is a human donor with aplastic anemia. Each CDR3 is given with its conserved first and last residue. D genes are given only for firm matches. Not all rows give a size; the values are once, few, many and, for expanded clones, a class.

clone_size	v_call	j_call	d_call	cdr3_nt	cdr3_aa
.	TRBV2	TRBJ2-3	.	TGTGCCAGCGAGGGTGGGGGGCCAAGCATCACAGATCCGCAGTATTTT	CASEGGGPSITDPQYF
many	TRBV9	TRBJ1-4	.	TGTGCCAGCAGCGTAGGCGTGGGGGGTAATGAAAAACTGTTTTTT	CASSVGVGGNEKLFF
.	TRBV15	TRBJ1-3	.	TGTGCCACCAGCACACACCGGGACAAACCTGGAAACACCATATATTTT	CATSTHRDKPGNTIYF
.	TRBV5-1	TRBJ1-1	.	TGCGCCAGCAGCTTCACAGGGATCGCTGAAGCTTTCTTT	CASSFTGIAEAFF
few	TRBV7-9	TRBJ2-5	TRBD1	TGTGCCAGCAGCGCCCGGACAGGGGGGACCCAGTACTTC	CASSARTGGTQYF
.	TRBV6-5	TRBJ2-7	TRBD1	TGTGCCAGCAGCCTAAACAGGGGCGAGCAGTACTTC	CASSLNRGEQYF
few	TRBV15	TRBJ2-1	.	.	CATSRPQVAGGAFF
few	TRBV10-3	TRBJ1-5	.	TGTGCCATCAGTGAGTCAAGGAGCAATCAGCCCCAGCATTTT	CAISESRSNQPQHF
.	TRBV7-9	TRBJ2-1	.	TGTGCCAGCAGCTTGTGGGGCACCAATGAGCAGTTCTTC	CASSLWGTNEQFF
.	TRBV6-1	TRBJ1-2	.	TGTGCCAGCAGTGAATCGAGCCGAAGCTATGGCTACACCTTC	CASSESSRSYGYTF
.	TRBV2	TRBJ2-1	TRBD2	TGTGCCAGCAGCGCTGGCGGGGGGATAAATGAGCAGTTCTTC	CASSAGGGINEQFF